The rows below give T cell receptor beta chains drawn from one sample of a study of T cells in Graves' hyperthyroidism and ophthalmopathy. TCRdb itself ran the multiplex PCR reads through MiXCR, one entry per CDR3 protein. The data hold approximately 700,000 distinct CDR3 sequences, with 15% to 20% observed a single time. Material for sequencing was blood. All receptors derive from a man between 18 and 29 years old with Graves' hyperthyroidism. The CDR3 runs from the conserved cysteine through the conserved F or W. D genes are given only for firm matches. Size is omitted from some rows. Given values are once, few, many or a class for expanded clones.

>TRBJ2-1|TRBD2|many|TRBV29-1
CSVHGAGRDNEQFF
TGCAGCGTCCATGGGGCAGGGAGGGACAATGAGCAGTTCTTC
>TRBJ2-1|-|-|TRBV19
CASSTTFEGAGEQFF
TGTGCCAGTAGTACCACTTTCGAAGGGGCAGGAGAGCAGTTCTTC
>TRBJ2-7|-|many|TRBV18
CASSPGTSGEQYF
TGTGCCAGCTCACCCGGGACCTCGGGCGAGCAGTACTTC
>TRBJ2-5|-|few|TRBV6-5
CASSYSNGEVQETQYF
TGTGCCAGCAGTTACTCAAACGGAGAGGTCCAAGAGACCCAGTACTTC
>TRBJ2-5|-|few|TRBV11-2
CASSSTALGTQYF
TGTGCCAGCAGCTCGACAGCCCTGGGGACCCAGTACTTC
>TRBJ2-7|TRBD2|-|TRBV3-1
CASSPNRLAGGPEQYF
TGTGCCAGCAGCCCCAACCGGCTAGCGGGAGGGCCGGAGCAGTACTTC
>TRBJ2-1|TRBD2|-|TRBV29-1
CSVGGRGYNEQFF
TGCAGCGTTGGCGGGAGAGGGTACAATGAGCAGTTCTTC
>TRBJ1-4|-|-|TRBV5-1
CASSLAGPGSGEKLFF
TGCGCCAGCAGCTTGGCTGGCCCTGGGTCGGGAGAAAAACTGTTTTTT
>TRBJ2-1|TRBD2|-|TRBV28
CASSFGLAGGGSYNEQFF
TGTGCCAGCAGTTTTGGACTAGCGGGAGGGGGGTCCTACAATGAGCAGTTCTTC
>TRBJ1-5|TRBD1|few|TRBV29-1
CSVERDSMTYSNQPQHF
TGCAGCGTTGAAAGGGACAGCATGACCTATAGCAATCAGCCCCAGCATTTT
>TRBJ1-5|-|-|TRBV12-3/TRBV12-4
CASSAGRWQPQHF
TGTGCCAGCAGTGCGGGAAGATGGCAGCCCCAGCATTTT
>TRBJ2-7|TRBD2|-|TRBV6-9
CASSWSLAGGPNEQYF
TGTGCCAGCAGTTGGAGTTTAGCGGGAGGGCCAAACGAGCAGTACTTC
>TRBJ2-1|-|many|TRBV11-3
CASSLNVLNEQFF
TGTGCCAGCAGCTTAAATGTACTCAATGAGCAGTTCTTC
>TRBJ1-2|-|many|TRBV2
CASSREFGYTF
TGTGCCAGCAGCAGGGAATTCGGCTACACCTTC
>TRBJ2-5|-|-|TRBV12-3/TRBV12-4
CASSLKSPGETQYF
TGTGCCAGCAGTCTAAAATCCCCCGGAGAGACCCAGTACTTC
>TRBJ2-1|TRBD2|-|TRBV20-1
CSASRLAEPLVEQFF
TGCAGTGCTAGCAGGCTAGCGGAGCCCCTGGTTGAGCAGTTCTTC
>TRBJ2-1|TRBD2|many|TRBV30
CAWSPLAGGPNEQFF
TGTGCCTGGAGCCCACTAGCGGGAGGGCCGAATGAGCAGTTCTTC
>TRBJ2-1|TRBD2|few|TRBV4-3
CASSQDQPSGENEQFF
TGCGCCAGCAGCCAAGACCAGCCTAGCGGAGAAAATGAGCAGTTCTTC
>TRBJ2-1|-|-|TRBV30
CAWALGGTYNEQFF
TGTGCCTGGGCGCTGGGGGGAACCTACAATGAGCAGTTCTTC
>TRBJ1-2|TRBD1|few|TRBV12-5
CASGLVLPGQGENNYGYTF
TGTGCTAGTGGTTTGGTACTACCGGGACAGGGAGAAAATAACTATGGCTACACCTTC
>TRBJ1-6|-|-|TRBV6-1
CASLGGGGYNSPLHF
TGTGCCAGCCTCGGCGGAGGAGGCTATAATTCACCCCTCCACTTT
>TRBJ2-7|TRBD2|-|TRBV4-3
CASSLATSAYEQYF
TGCGCCAGCAGCCTGGCGACTAGCGCTTACGAGCAGTACTTC
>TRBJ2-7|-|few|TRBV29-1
CSAGLFYEQYF
TGCAGCGCGGGACTTTTCTACGAGCAGTACTTC
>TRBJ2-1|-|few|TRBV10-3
CAINPTGLRNEQFF
TGTGCCATCAACCCGACAGGTTTAAGAAATGAGCAGTTCTTC
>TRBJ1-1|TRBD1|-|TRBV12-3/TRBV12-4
CASSAHRGRTEAFF
TGTGCCAGCAGTGCCCACAGGGGGAGGACTGAAGCTTTCTTT
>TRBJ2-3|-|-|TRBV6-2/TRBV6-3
CASSRAHTDTQYF
TGTGCCAGCAGTCGGGCCCACACAGATACGCAGTATTTT
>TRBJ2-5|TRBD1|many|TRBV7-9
CASSSSGTGLGTQYF
TGTGCCAGCAGCTCCTCCGGGACAGGGTTGGGGACCCAGTACTTC
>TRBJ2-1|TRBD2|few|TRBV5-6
CASSPETSGYEQFF
TGTGCCAGCAGCCCCGAGACTAGCGGCTATGAGCAGTTCTTC
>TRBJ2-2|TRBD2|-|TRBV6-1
CASSPVAGGNTGELFF
TGTGCCAGCAGTCCGGTCGCGGGGGGGAACACCGGGGAGCTGTTTTTT
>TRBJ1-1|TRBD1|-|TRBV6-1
CASREGQGPNTEAFF
TGTGCCAGCAGGGAGGGACAGGGTCCGAACACTGAAGCTTTCTTT
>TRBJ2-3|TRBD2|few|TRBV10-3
CAIRAAGGTDTQYF
TGTGCCATCAGGGCCGCGGGAGGCACAGATACGCAGTATTTT
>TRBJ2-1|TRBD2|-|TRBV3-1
CASSQPGLALYEQFF
TGTGCCAGCAGCCAGCCGGGACTAGCGCTCTATGAGCAGTTCTTC
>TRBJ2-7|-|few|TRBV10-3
CAISDRGAYEQYF
TGTGCCATCAGTGATCGGGGTGCCTACGAGCAGTACTTC
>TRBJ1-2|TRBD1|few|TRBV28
CASSLYGPGGGYGYTF
TGTGCCAGCAGTTTATACGGGCCAGGGGGCGGCTATGGCTACACCTTC
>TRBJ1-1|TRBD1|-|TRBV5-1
CASSLGVDRVGKTEAFF
TGCGCCAGCAGCTTGGGTGTAGACAGGGTGGGGAAAACTGAAGCTTTCTTT
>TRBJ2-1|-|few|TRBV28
CASSRLPPEQFF
TGTGCCAGCAGTAGGCTTCCGCCTGAGCAGTTCTTC
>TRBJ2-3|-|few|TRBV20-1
CSARAQTDTQYF
TGCAGTGCTAGAGCCCAGACAGATACGCAGTATTTT
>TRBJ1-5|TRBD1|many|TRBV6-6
CASSYSRGQNQPQHF
TGTGCCAGCAGTTACTCCAGGGGGCAGAATCAGCCCCAGCATTTT
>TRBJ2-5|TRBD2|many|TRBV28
CASSQGLAGRPYF
TGTGCCAGCAGTCAGGGACTAGCGGGACGTCCGTACTTC
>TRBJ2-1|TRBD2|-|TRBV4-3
CASSQELGGSSYNEQFF
TGCGCCAGCAGCCAAGAGTTAGGCGGGAGCTCCTACAATGAGCAGTTCTTC
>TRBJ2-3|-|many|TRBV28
CASIGARADTQYF
TGTGCCAGCATCGGGGCGCGGGCAGATACGCAGTATTTT
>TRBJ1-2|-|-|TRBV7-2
CASSAQGTYGYTF
TGTGCCAGCAGCGCACAGGGTACCTATGGCTACACCTTC
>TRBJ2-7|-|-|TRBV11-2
CASSLGAGLYEQYF
TGTGCCAGCAGCTTAGGGGCAGGCCTCTACGAGCAGTACTTC
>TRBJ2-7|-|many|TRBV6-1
CASSDWRTYEQYF
TGTGCCAGCAGTGACTGGCGGACATACGAGCAGTACTTC